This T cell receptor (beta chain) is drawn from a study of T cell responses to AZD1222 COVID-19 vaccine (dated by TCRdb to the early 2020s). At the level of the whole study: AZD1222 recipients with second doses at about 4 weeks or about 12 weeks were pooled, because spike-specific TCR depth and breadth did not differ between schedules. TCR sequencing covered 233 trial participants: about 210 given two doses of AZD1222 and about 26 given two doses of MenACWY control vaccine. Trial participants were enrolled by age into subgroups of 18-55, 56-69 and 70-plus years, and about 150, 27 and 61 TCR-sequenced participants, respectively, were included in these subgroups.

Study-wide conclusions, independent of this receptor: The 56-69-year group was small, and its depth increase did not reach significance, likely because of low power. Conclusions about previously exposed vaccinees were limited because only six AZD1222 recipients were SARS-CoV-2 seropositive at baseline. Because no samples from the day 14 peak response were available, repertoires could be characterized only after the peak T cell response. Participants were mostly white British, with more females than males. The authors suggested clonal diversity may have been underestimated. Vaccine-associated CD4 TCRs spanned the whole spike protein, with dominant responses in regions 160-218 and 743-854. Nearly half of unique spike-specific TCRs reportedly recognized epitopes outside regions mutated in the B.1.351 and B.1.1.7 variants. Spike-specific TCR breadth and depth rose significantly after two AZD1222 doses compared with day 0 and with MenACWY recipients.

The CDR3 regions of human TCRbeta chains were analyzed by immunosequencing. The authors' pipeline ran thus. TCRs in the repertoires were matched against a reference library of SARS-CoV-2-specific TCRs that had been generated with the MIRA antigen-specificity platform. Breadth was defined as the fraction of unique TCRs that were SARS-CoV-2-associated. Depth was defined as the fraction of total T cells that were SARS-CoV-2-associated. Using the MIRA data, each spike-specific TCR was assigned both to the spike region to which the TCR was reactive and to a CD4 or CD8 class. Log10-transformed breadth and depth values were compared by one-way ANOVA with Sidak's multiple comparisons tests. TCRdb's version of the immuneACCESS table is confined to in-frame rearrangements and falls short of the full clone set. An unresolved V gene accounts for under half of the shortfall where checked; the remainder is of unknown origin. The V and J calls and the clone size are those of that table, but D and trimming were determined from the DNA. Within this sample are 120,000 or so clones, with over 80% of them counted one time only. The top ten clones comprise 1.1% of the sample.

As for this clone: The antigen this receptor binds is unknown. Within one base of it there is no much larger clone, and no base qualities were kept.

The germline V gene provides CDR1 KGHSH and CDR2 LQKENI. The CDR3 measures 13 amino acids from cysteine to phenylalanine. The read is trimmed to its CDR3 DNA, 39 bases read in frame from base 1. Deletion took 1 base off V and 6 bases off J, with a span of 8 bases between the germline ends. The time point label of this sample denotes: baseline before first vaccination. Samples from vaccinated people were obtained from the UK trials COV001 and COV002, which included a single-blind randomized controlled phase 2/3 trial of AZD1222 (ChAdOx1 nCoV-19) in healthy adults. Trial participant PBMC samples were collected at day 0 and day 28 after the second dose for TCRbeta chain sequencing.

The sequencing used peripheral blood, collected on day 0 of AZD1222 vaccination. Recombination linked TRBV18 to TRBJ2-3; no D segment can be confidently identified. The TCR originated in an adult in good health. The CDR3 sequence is CASSPQDLDTQYF. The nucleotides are TGTGCCAGCTCACCACAGGACCTCGATACGCAGTATTTT.